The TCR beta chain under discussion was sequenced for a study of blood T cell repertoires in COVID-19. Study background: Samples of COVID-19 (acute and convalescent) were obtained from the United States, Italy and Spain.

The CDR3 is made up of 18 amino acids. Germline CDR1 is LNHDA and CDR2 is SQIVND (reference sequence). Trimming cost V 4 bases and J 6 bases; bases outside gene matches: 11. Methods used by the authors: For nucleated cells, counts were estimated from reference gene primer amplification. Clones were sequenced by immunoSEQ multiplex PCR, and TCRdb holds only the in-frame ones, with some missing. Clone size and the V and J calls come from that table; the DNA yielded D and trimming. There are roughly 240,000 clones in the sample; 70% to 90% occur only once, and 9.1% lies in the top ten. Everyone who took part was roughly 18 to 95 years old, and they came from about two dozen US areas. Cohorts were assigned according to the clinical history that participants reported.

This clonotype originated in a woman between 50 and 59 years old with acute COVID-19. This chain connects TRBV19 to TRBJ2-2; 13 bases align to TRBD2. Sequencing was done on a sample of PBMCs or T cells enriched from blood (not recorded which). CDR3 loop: CASSTQLAGGISAGELFF. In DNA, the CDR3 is TGTGCCAGTAGTACCCAACTAGCGGGGGGGATCTCAGCCGGGGAGCTGTTTTTT.